The 21 T cell receptor beta chains listed next were all sequenced from one sample in a study of shared clonotypes between healthy human individuals. Data came from immunoSEQ multiplex PCR; TCRdb stores just in-frame clones and leaves some out. The data show more than 1,200,000 clones, 98% seen once. Sequencing input: naive CD4+ T cells sorted from blood. Subset reported: CD45RA+ positively selected. Receptors originate from a man aged 30 to 45 in good health.

The chain is built from TRBV9 and TRBJ1-1; the D gene is possibly TRBD1 (5 bases). This CDR3 spans 13 amino acids. Germline V gene data show CDR1 as SGDLS and CDR2 as YYNGEE. Trimming stripped 4 bases from V and 4 bases from J, with 11 bases between. In DNA, the CDR3 is TGTGCCAGCAGCCCAGTGGGGGGCACTGAAGCTTTCTTT. Protein: CASSPVGGTEAFF.

This clone was seen only once. CDR3 sequence reads: CASSLEQTGTPLGGSYEQYF. The CDR3 nucleotides read TGTGCCAGCAGCTTAGAACAGACCGGGACTCCATTGGGGGGGTCCTACGAGCAGTACTTC. The V call is TRBV7-8, the J call TRBJ2-7; 7 positions match TRBD2. The CDR3 sequence is 20 residues long. In germline, CDR1 is SGHVS, CDR2 FQNEAQ. The V gene end was trimmed by 1 base and the J gene end by 1 base; junction bases not matched to a gene: 19.

The chain employs TRBV4-1 and TRBJ1-2; D possibly corresponds to TRBD1 (5 bases). CDR3 length: 13 amino acids. Per germline, CDR1 MGHRA and CDR2 YSYEKL. Trimming removed 2 bases at V and 7 bases at J, with 11 bases between. The CDR3 nucleotides are TGCGCCAGCAGCCAATCCGGTGGGACTGGCTACACCTTC. Its protein product is CASSQSGGTGYTF.

V is TRBV5-5 and J is TRBJ1-1; 10 bases match TRBD1. Germline CDR1 and CDR2: SGHKS and YYEKEE (reference sequence). The CDR3 extends over 17 amino acids. Germline trimming cut 2 bases from V and 6 bases from J; bases unmatched to any gene: 13. CDR3 in amino acids: CASSLGNTGTGESEAFF. The CDR3 coding sequence is TGTGCCAGCAGCTTAGGGAACACCGGGACAGGGGAGTCTGAAGCTTTCTTT.

The chain is built from TRBV5-6 and TRBJ1-5; no firm D call. V was clipped by 2 bases and J by 7 bases, with 16 bases between them. Germline values: CDR1 SGHDT, CDR2 YYEEEE. CDR3 length: 15 residues. The CDR3 DNA is TGTGCCAGCAGCTTCGGCGCCACCACAATCCAGCCCCAGCATTTT. Amino acid sequence: CASSFGATTIQPQHF.

The chain couples TRBV30 to TRBJ2-3; D is undetermined. The CDR3 has 13 residues. Between the trimmed V and J ends, which lost 6 bases and 1 base, there was a span of 11 bases. Germline-derived CDR1 and CDR2 are GTSNPN and SVGIG (reference sequence). CDR3 nucleotides: TGTGCCTGCTCTTATCCAGGCACAGATACGCAGTATTTT. Protein sequence: CACSYPGTDTQYF.

The rearrangement links TRBV11-1 to TRBJ1-5, with D possibly being TRBD1 (5 bases). CDR1 and CDR2 (germline): SGHAT, FQDESV (reference sequence). The CDR3 runs 13 residues. V was clipped by 1 base and J by 5 bases, with 6 bases between them. In nucleotides, the CDR3 is TGTGCCAGCAGCTTAGGAGGGGATCAGCCCCAGCATTTT. Protein product: CASSLGGDQPQHF.

This clone was seen just once. The J gene is TRBJ2-5, the V gene TRBV5-4; D gene unclear. Trimming left V 4 bases short and J 4 bases short, with 11 bases between. This CDR3 spans 13 amino acids. CDR1 is SGHNT and CDR2 is YYREEE in the germline V gene (reference sequence). DNA for the CDR3: TGTGCCAGCAGCCCCGGGTTACGAGAGACCCAGTACTTC. This codes for CASSPGLRETQYF.

V usage is TRBV7-7 and J usage is TRBJ1-5; D not resolved. Trimming shortened V by 1 base and J by 5 bases, and 12 bases separated the two germline ends. Germline V gene sequence: CDR1 SSHAT, CDR2 FNYEAQ (reference sequence). The CDR3 has 15 residues. In nucleotides, the CDR3 is TGTGCCAGCAGCTTAGGGCTCAGGAACGATCAGCCCCAGCATTTT. Its translation is CASSLGLRNDQPQHF.

The CDR3 DNA follows: TGTGCCAGCAGTTATGAACCGGGACAGGGGAGCACCGGGGAGCTGTTTTTT. Its protein is CASSYEPGQGSTGELFF. The chain links TRBV5-4 to TRBJ2-2; the match to TRBD1 covers 10 bases. CDR1 is SGHNT, CDR2 YYREEE, per germline (reference sequence). The CDR3 runs 17 residues. The J segment lost 4 bases and the V segment lost 5 bases, leaving 11 bases of the junction unmatched.

This chain uses TRBV11-2 with TRBJ2-2; unclear D gene. The germline gives CDR1 SGHAT, CDR2 FQNNGV. Trimming shortened V by 1 base and J by 5 bases, and 8 bases separated the two germline ends. The CDR3 length is 14 residues. CDR3 in DNA: TGTGCCAGCAGCTTAGGGGTATTAACCGGGGAGCTGTTTTTT. This translates into CASSLGVLTGELFF. Using reference TRBV11-2 and TRBJ2-2 for the parts outside the CDR3, the full variable domain is EAGVAQSPRYKIIEKRQSVAFWCNPISGHATLYWYQQILGQGPKLLIQFQNNGVVDDSQLPKDRFSAERLKGVDSTLKIQPAKLEDSAVYLCASSLGVLTGELFFGEGSRLTVL.

The chain uses TRBV2 and TRBJ2-3; D is unresolved. V gave up 4 bases and J gave up 1 base, with 9 bases separating them. CDR3 length: 14 amino acids. CDR1 and CDR2 from the germline V gene are SNHLY and FYNNEI. The CDR3 is CASSGLGRTDTQYF. In DNA form, the CDR3 reads TGTGCCAGCAGTGGACTCGGTCGCACAGATACGCAGTATTTT.

The gene calls are TRBV28 and TRBJ2-5, with a weak D call TRBD1 (5 bases). Trimming pared 2 bases from V and 5 bases from J, leaving 12 bases between. The V gene's germline CDR1 is MDHEN and CDR2 SYDVKM. This CDR3 is built from 14 residues. CDR3 protein: CASSLIGRDETQYF. The CDR3 nucleotides are TGTGCCAGCAGTTTAATCGGCAGGGATGAGACCCAGTACTTC.

The chain combines TRBV11-2 with TRBJ2-1; TRBD2 matches 10 bases. This CDR3 contains 16 residues. V was pared by 2 bases and J by 6 bases, with 7 bases of the junction left unmatched. The germline CDR1 and CDR2 sequences are SGHAT and FQNNGV. The CDR3 reads CASSLNWASGSNEQFF. The CDR3 DNA reads as TGTGCCAGCAGCTTAAATTGGGCTAGCGGGAGCAATGAGCAGTTCTTC.

This clone was seen a single time. The chain employs TRBV27 and TRBJ1-2, with D unresolved. The V end lost 7 bases, the J end lost 8 bases, and 17 bases lay between the germline ends. This CDR3 region has 13 residues. The germline gives CDR1 MNHEY, CDR2 SMNVEV (reference sequence). CDR3 sequence: CASKGGRLGGYTF. CDR3 nucleotides: TGTGCCAGCAAAGGAGGTAGACTCGGGGGCTACACCTTC.

A note on this clone: This sample includes further DNA sequences coding for the same CDR3. The V and J genes are TRBV5-1 and TRBJ2-3; 10 bases are shared with TRBD2. Trimming cost V 3 bases and J 6 bases; bases outside gene matches: 4. Germline values: CDR1 SGHRS, CDR2 YFSETQ. This CDR3 comprises 14 residues. DNA of the CDR3: TGCGCCAGCAGCTCTAGCGGGAGTGCTGATACGCAGTATTTT. Translation gives CASSSSGSADTQYF. The full variable domain, in which reference TRBV5-1 and TRBJ2-3 provide the parts outside the CDR3, is KAGVTQTPRYLIKTRGQQVTLSCSPISGHRSVSWYQQTPGQGLQFLFEYFSETQRNKGNFPGRFSGRQFSNSRSEMNVSTLELGDSALYLCASSSSGSADTQYFGPGTRLTVL.

The chain combines TRBV19 with TRBJ2-2; the match to TRBD1 covers 9 bases. This CDR3 has 17 residues. J gave up 2 bases and V 6 bases, and 10 bases lay outside the gene matches. The germline CDR1 and CDR2 sequences are LNHDA and SQIVND (reference sequence). The CDR3 spells CASSKDRGPPNTGELFF. The CDR3 DNA reads as TGTGCCAGTAGCAAGGACAGGGGCCCCCCAAACACCGGGGAGCTGTTTTTT.

The rearrangement joins TRBV5-1 to TRBJ1-2; D call uncertain. Germline assignment: CDR1 SGHRS and CDR2 YFSETQ. CDR3 size: 11 residues. V lost 1 base to trimming and J lost 6 bases, with 4 bases between them. CDR3: CASSLKDGYTF. The CDR3 nucleotides are TGCGCCAGCAGCTTGAAGGATGGCTACACCTTC.

About this clone itself: The sample carries other DNA sequences with the same CDR3. The gene calls are TRBV5-1 and TRBJ2-5; D gene unclear. This CDR3 contains 12 residues. Germline V gives CDR1 SGHRS, CDR2 YFSETQ. Trimming took off 0 bases at V and 4 bases at J, with 4 bases between the two ends. CDR3 sequence (DNA): TGCGCCAGCAGCTTGGCGTTAGAGACCCAGTACTTC. Translating gives CASSLALETQYF.

V is TRBV5-4 and J is TRBJ2-7, with D unresolved. V lost 4 bases and J lost 3, with 17 bases in between. Germline lookup yields CDR1 SGHNT and CDR2 YYREEE (reference sequence). The CDR3 covers 15 residues. As DNA, the CDR3 is TGTGCCAGCAGCCCCGGAGTGTTCGAAGGCTACGAGCAGTACTTC. Translated: CASSPGVFEGYEQYF. Filled out from reference TRBV5-4 and TRBJ2-7, the complete variable domain reads ETGVTQSPTHLIKTRGQQVTLRCSSQSGHNTVSWYQQALGQGPQFIFQYYREEENGRGNFPPRFSGLQFPNYSSELNVNALELDDSALYLCASSPGVFEGYEQYFGPGTRLTVT.

The rearrangement uses TRBV9 and TRBJ2-3; the match to TRBD2 covers 8 bases. The length of the CDR3 is 16 residues. The germline gives CDR1 SGDLS, CDR2 YYNGEE. Germline trimming cut 0 bases from V and 4 bases from J; bases unmatched to any gene: 7. CDR3 nucleotides: TGTGCCAGCAGCGTAGTCCCAGCGGGAGACCCAGATACGCAGTATTTT. Its translation is CASSVVPAGDPDTQYF. The variable domain in full, completed from reference TRBV9 and TRBJ2-3, reads DSGVTQTPKHLITATGQRVTLRCSPRSGDLSVYWYQQSLDQGLQFLIQYYNGEERAKGNILERFSAQQFPDLHSELNLSSLELGDSALYFCASSVVPAGDPDTQYFGPGTRLTVL.